This passage covers 23 T cell receptor beta chains from one sample sequenced in a study of cytomegalovirus exposure and HLA in healthy donors. Generated by immunoSEQ multiplex PCR, the TCRdb table keeps only in-frame clones and is missing some. This sample yields some 220,000 clones, of which 80% to 95% are seen a single time; 1% to 1.2% belongs to the top ten. Sequenced sample: PBMCs. The receptors come from a woman aged 18-35 years in good health and CMV-seronegative.

This clone came up once. This chain joins TRBV6-1 and TRBJ2-2; tentative D call: TRBD2 (6 bases). CDR1 and CDR2 (germline): MNHNS, SASEGT. The germline V and J ends were trimmed by 1 base and 5 bases, with 14 bases remaining between them. This CDR3 contains 16 residues. CDR3 sequence reads: CASSEGAGRGTGELFF. CDR3 in DNA: TGTGCCAGCAGTGAAGGGGCGGGGCGGGGTACCGGGGAGCTGTTTTTT.

This chain uses TRBV19 with TRBJ2-7, with D maybe TRBD1 (5 bases). The CDR3 totals 13 residues. From germline, CDR1 is LNHDA and CDR2 SQIVND (reference sequence). The ends were cut back, 3 bases at V and 9 bases at J, with 15 bases in the middle. The CDR3 loop reads CASSMWGQSGQYF. Here the CDR3 DNA reads TGTGCCAGTAGTATGTGGGGCCAATCTGGGCAGTACTTC.

The rearrangement links TRBV27 to TRBJ2-1, with 9 bases fitting TRBD2. Unmatched junction bases numbered 5, after V lost 2 bases and J lost 6 bases. The CDR3 has 15 amino acids. The germline V gene encodes CDR1 MNHEY and CDR2 SMNVEV (reference sequence). CDR3 sequence reads: CASSLGASGTNEQFF. The CDR3 coding sequence is TGTGCCAGCAGTTTAGGCGCTAGCGGGACCAATGAGCAGTTCTTC.

The gene calls are TRBV6-5 and TRBJ2-1, with 7 bases aligning to TRBD1. V lost 4 bases, J lost 4 bases, and 10 bases stayed unmatched. There are 16 residues in the CDR3. Looked up from germline, CDR1 is MNHEY and CDR2 is SVGAGI. The CDR3 nucleotides are TGTGCCAGCAGTTCTCAAGGGACAGCAATATACAATGAGCAGTTCTTC. The encoded protein is CASSSQGTAIYNEQFF.

The rearrangement uses TRBV9 and TRBJ2-1; D is ambiguous. V was trimmed by 3 bases and J by 4 bases, leaving 14 bases between them. Looked up from germline, CDR1 is SGDLS and CDR2 is YYNGEE. The CDR3 loop spans 15 amino acids. The CDR3 reads CASSAPRSVYNEQFF. CDR3 sequence (DNA): TGTGCCAGCAGCGCCCCGCGGAGCGTATACAATGAGCAGTTCTTC.

A note on this clone: Other nucleotide sequences in the sample specify the same CDR3. The chain joins TRBV18 to TRBJ1-5, with D possibly TRBD1 on 5 matching bases. Germline V gives CDR1 KGHSH, CDR2 LQKENI. V lost 3 bases to trimming and J lost 2 bases, with 8 bases between them. The CDR3 covers 14 residues. In DNA, the CDR3 is TGTGCCAGCTCACCCCAGGGTGGCAATCAGCCCCAGCATTTT. This translates into CASSPQGGNQPQHF. Complete variable domain (other parts from reference TRBV18 and TRBJ1-5): NAGVMQNPRHLVRRRGQEARLRCSPMKGHSHVYWYRQLPEEGLKFMVYLQKENIIDESGMPKERFSAEFPKEGPSILRIQQVVRGDSAAYFCASSPQGGNQPQHFGDGTRLSIL.

This chain joins TRBV14 and TRBJ1-1, with 8 positions matching TRBD1. There are 18 residues in the CDR3. Germline CDR1 SGHDN, CDR2 FVKESK. Trimming at V came to 0 bases and at J to 1 base, leaving 10 bases not matched to a gene. CDR3 coding DNA: TGTGCCAGCAGCCAAGATAGGTGGCAGGGGGCGCGGAACACTGAAGCTTTCTTT. Translation: CASSQDRWQGARNTEAFF.

The rearrangement joins TRBV30 to TRBJ2-7, with TRBD2 as a possible D gene (6 bases). V was pared by 4 bases and J by 7 bases, with 11 bases between. This CDR3 comprises 11 residues. Germline CDR1 and CDR2: GTSNPN and SVGIG (reference sequence). DNA for the CDR3: TGTGCCTGGAAGGCGGAGGGAGAGCAGTACTTC. Its protein is CAWKAEGEQYF.

The V call is TRBV28, the J call TRBJ2-7; 7 bases map to TRBD2. This CDR3 has 13 amino acids. J gave up 5 bases and V 5 bases, and 6 bases lay outside the gene matches. The germline gives CDR1 MDHEN, CDR2 SYDVKM. For the CDR3, the DNA is TGTGCCAGCAGTGCTCTAGCGGACCACGAGCAGTACTTC. This encodes CASSALADHEQYF. Variable domain in full (rest from reference TRBV28 and TRBJ2-7): DVKVTQSSRYLVKRTGEKVFLECVQDMDHENMFWYRQDPGLGLRLIYFSYDVKMKEKGDIPEGYSVSREKKERFSLILESASTNQTSMYLCASSALADHEQYFGPGTRLTVT.

The chain employs TRBV28 and TRBJ2-7; D might be TRBD2 (5 bases). The CDR3 totals 19 residues. V gave up 4 bases and J gave up 0 bases, with 25 bases separating them. Germline CDR1 and CDR2: MDHEN and SYDVKM. CDR3 residues: CASSYRILTSRASSYEQYF. As DNA, the CDR3 is TGTGCCAGCAGTTACAGAATCCTAACTAGTAGGGCTAGCTCCTACGAGCAGTACTTC.

This clone was recorded once. The chain is built from TRBV6-1 and TRBJ2-2; 7 bases align to TRBD1. V lost 6 bases and J lost 1; bases outside the gene matches: 2. Germline values: CDR1 MNHNS, CDR2 SASEGT. The CDR3 contains 14 residues. This CDR3 reads CASRRDRNTGELFF. In DNA form, the CDR3 reads TGTGCCAGCAGGAGGGACAGGAACACCGGGGAGCTGTTTTTT.

The CDR3 DNA sequence: TGTGCCAGCAGTGTCGTATCCAGGGGGACCGGGGAGCTGTTTTTT. Its translation is CASSVVSRGTGELFF. The chain couples TRBV6-1 to TRBJ2-2; 7 bases line up with TRBD1. Germline V gives CDR1 MNHNS, CDR2 SASEGT. The CDR3 extends over 15 amino acids. The V gene end was trimmed by 4 bases and the J gene end by 5 bases; junction bases not matched to a gene: 7.

The CDR3 loop is CASSLAVGGNVYEQYF. CDR3 in DNA: TGCGCCAGCAGCTTGGCCGTGGGAGGTAACGTCTACGAGCAGTACTTC. The chain has TRBV5-1 and TRBJ2-7; perhaps TRBD2 as D (6 bases). Germline V lookup: CDR1 SGHRS, CDR2 YFSETQ. The CDR3 contains 16 residues. Between the trimmed V and J ends, which lost 0 bases and 3 bases, there was a span of 16 bases.

The V and J genes are TRBV9 and TRBJ2-7; a weak D match, TRBD2 (5 bases). This CDR3 has 13 residues. From germline, CDR1 is SGDLS and CDR2 YYNGEE. The V end was cut by 0 bases, the J end by 6 bases, with 10 bases between. The CDR3, as DNA: TGTGCCAGCAGCGTAGGTCGGGATATCGAGCAGTACTTC. Translation gives CASSVGRDIEQYF.

The CDR3 DNA reads TGTGCCAGCAGCTGGCCGGGACAGTCAGGCCAGAGCTCTGGAAACACCATATATTTT. It yields the protein CASSWPGQSGQSSGNTIYF. The V and J genes are TRBV7-9 and TRBJ1-3; 7 bases agree with TRBD1. CDR3 length: 19 amino acids. Germline-derived CDR1 and CDR2 are SEHNR and FQNEAQ (reference sequence). With V trimmed by 4 bases and J by 0 bases, 15 bases remained unmatched.

The chain combines TRBV9 with TRBJ2-1, with a weak D call TRBD2 (5 bases). This CDR3 has 14 residues. CDR1 and CDR2 (germline): SGDLS, YYNGEE. V lost 0 bases, J lost 1 base, and 5 bases lay in between. CDR3 nucleotides: TGTGCCAGCAGCGTAGCGGGATCCTACAATGAGCAGTTCTTC. Translating it yields CASSVAGSYNEQFF. The full variable domain, completed using reference TRBV9 and TRBJ2-1, is DSGVTQTPKHLITATGQRVTLRCSPRSGDLSVYWYQQSLDQGLQFLIQYYNGEERAKGNILERFSAQQFPDLHSELNLSSLELGDSALYFCASSVAGSYNEQFFGPGTRLTVL.

DNA for the CDR3: TGTGCCGGGTCGACGGACAGGGGCTCCTACAATGAGCAGTTCTTC. This gives the protein CAGSTDRGSYNEQFF. This rearrangement joins TRBV28 to TRBJ2-1; TRBD1 matches at 9 bases. V lost 11 bases, J lost 0 bases, and 8 bases stayed unmatched. This CDR3 is built from 15 residues. The germline CDR1 and CDR2 sequences are MDHEN and SYDVKM.

This chain uses TRBV5-4 with TRBJ1-1; TRBD1 might be the D (6 bases). Deletions cut 4 bases from V and 4 bases from J, with 11 bases between. Germline V gene lookup returns CDR1 SGHNT and CDR2 YYREEE (reference sequence). The CDR3 is 13 residues long. CDR3 residues: CASSIGQSTEAFF. CDR3 sequence (DNA): TGTGCCAGCAGCATCGGACAGTCCACTGAAGCTTTCTTT.

The CDR3: CASSGQENYEQYF. The CDR3 nucleotides read TGTGCCAGCTCGGGACAAGAAAACTACGAGCAGTACTTC. V and J are TRBV28 and TRBJ2-7; weak D call: TRBD1 (6 bases). Germline V lookup: CDR1 MDHEN, CDR2 SYDVKM. CDR3 length equals 13 residues. Trimming took off 8 bases at V and 3 bases at J, with 14 bases between the two ends. The full variable domain, with the rest looked up from reference TRBV28 and TRBJ2-7, is DVKVTQSSRYLVKRTGEKVFLECVQDMDHENMFWYRQDPGLGLRLIYFSYDVKMKEKGDIPEGYSVSREKKERFSLILESASTNQTSMYLCASSGQENYEQYFGPGTRLTVT.

V gene TRBV19 combines with J gene TRBJ2-1, with D unresolved. This CDR3 region has 14 residues. CDR1 LNHDA and CDR2 SQIVND come from the germline V gene (reference sequence). V lost 3 bases and J lost 6, with 12 bases in between. CDR3 DNA: TGTGCCAGTAGTATCAGTTCTAGACCCAATGAGCAGTTCTTC. Its protein product is CASSISSRPNEQFF.

The rearrangement links TRBV23-1 to TRBJ2-1, with D possibly matching TRBD2 (6 bases). TRBV23-1 is placed among ORFs of uncertain function. The CDR3 is 16 residues long. The V end lost 0 bases, the J end lost 7 bases, and 16 bases lay between the germline ends. The CDR3 region is CASSQSPSAISNEQFF. The CDR3 region has the DNA TGCGCCAGCAGTCAATCCCCTAGCGCTATCTCTAATGAGCAGTTCTTC.

This clone turned up a few times. This chain connects TRBV18 to TRBJ1-5, with D hard to call. CDR1 is KGHSH and CDR2 is LQKENI in the germline V gene. This CDR3 is 13 amino acids long. V was trimmed by 1 base and J by 9 bases, leaving 10 bases between them. The CDR3 sequence is CASSPRANLPQHF. CDR3 bases: TGTGCCAGCTCACCACGCGCCAATTTGCCCCAGCATTTT.

The V gene is TRBV5-1, the J gene TRBJ1-1; D ambiguous. V dropped 0 bases and J dropped 4 bases, with 10 bases sitting between them. Germline V gene data show CDR1 as SGHRS and CDR2 as YFSETQ. This CDR3 is 14 amino acids long. The CDR3 protein is CASSLDLRGTEAFF. Written as DNA, the CDR3 is TGCGCCAGCAGCTTGGACCTTCGGGGCACTGAAGCTTTCTTT.